Given below is one TCR beta chain in context. The CDR3 is made up of 21 amino acids. Germline trimming cut 0 bases from V and 0 bases from J; bases unmatched to any gene: 18. Germline CDR1 SGHRS, CDR2 YFSETQ. The sample belongs to a study of cytomegalovirus exposure and HLA in healthy donors. It was with 60 Vbeta and 13 Jbeta primers that the PCR ran. Produced via immunoSEQ multiplex PCR; TCRdb's table is partial and in-frame only. The table has about 140,000 clones, roughly four fifths seen once. The chain employs TRBV5-1 and TRBJ1-2; TRBD1 matches 9 bases. The origin of this receptor is a woman aged 40 to 49 in good health and CMV-seronegative. The sequenced material came from PBMCs. CDR3 sequence (DNA): TGCGCCAGCAGCTTGGAGGGACAGGGAGCGGGCAGACTGCTGGCTAACTATGGCTACACCTTC. Encoded protein: CASSLEGQGAGRLLANYGYTF. The full variable domain, rest sourced from reference TRBV5-1 and TRBJ1-2, is KAGVTQTPRYLIKTRGQQVTLSCSPISGHRSVSWYQQTPGQGLQFLFEYFSETQRNKGNFPGRFSGRQFSNSRSEMNVSTLELGDSALYLCASSLEGQGAGRLLANYGYTFGSGTRLTVV.